This T cell receptor (beta chain) was obtained from a study of T cell repertoires in cytomegalovirus infection. Overall study context: In the study, CMV epitopes included recently identified HLA-C-restricted and well-studied HLA-B-restricted ones. Matching HLA type, along with CMV infection, was indicated by public TCR beta signatures.

Concerning this clonotype: The antigen is not known.

TCRdb reanalysed the reads using MiXCR and keeps one entry per CDR3 protein. This sample has about 920,000 distinct CDR3 sequences, with roughly 30% found just once. The germline V gene encodes CDR1 MNHEY and CDR2 SVGEGT. V was cut by 0 bases and J by 0 bases, with 9 bases left in between. There are 16 residues in the CDR3. The chain links TRBV6-2 or TRBV6-3 to TRBJ1-5; D gene ambiguous. This TCR was recovered from a human donor in good health (CMV status not recorded). Some clones in this sample may be carry-over from other donors' samples. Here the sequenced sample was cultured CD8+ T cells from PBMCs, taken from culture after CMV antigen stimulation. The CDR3 spells CASSYSEDYSNQPQHF. CDR3 bases: TGTGCCAGCAGTTACTCGGAAGATTATAGCAATCAGCCCCAGCATTTT.